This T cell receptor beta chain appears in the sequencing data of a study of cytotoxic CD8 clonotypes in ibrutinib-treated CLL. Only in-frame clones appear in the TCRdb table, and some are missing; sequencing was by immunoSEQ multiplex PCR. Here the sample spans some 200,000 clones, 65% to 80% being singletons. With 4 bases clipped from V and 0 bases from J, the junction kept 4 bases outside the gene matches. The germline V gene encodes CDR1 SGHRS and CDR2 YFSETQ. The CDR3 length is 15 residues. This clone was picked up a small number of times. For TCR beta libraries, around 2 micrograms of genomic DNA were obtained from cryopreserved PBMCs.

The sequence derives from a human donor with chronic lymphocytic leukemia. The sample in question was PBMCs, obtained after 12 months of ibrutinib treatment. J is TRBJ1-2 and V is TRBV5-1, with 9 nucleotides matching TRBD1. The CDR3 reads CASSPGQGANYGYTF. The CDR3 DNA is TGCGCCAGCAGCCCGGGACAGGGAGCTAACTATGGCTACACCTTC.